This TCR beta chain was sequenced in a study of T cells in narcolepsy. The study's findings and limits: Comparing one patient's CSF and blood CD4+ clonotypes highlighted HCRT- and TRIB2-specific autoreactive clonotypes. No autoreactive T cell clone sequences appeared in some memory CD4+ repertoires.

The V gene's germline CDR1 is LNHDA and CDR2 SQIVND (reference sequence). This CDR3 is built from 16 residues. V lost 5 bases to trimming and J lost 7 bases, with 20 bases between them. This clone has just one count. The target antigen is unknown. Profiled with immunoSEQ multiplex PCR; TCRdb holds only in-frame clones, not every one. The sample shows more than 20,000 clones, 70% to 85% of them seen only once. This sequence joins TRBV19 and TRBJ2-2, with D perhaps matching TRBD1 (6 bases). This TCR derives from a human donor in good health. Source material: memory (CD45RA-) CD4+ T cells from blood. CDR3 sequence: CASSPLYRASSGELFF. The CDR3 bases are TGTGCCAGTAGTCCCCTATACAGGGCTTCAAGCGGGGAGCTGTTTTTT.